The source of this TCR beta chain is a study of cytotoxic CD8 clonotypes in ibrutinib-treated CLL. Study context: The sample average was 255,043 productive templates and 100,000 or so productive rearrangements. Study-wide points: Sampling schedules were unmatched across sustained-remission and progressing patients. Clonality went up at the time of ibrutinib response, stayed stable in sustained remission, and later dropped back toward its baseline level at progression.

This clone was counted once. No antigen is known for it. Trimming removed 0 bases from V and 4 bases from J; junction bases left unmatched: 5. The CDR3 has 15 residues. Looked up from germline, CDR1 is SGDLS and CDR2 is YYNGEE. Libraries were prepared by immunoSEQ multiplex PCR; TCRdb keeps only in-frame clonotypes and omits some of them. Of more than 300,000 clones in the sample, 70% to 80% were seen once. The chain carries TRBV9 and TRBJ2-7; 9 nucleotides line up with TRBD2. The TCR sequence derives from a human donor with chronic lymphocytic leukemia. Specimen: PBMCs, collected before ibrutinib treatment. Written as DNA, the CDR3 is TGTGCCAGCAGCGTAGCTTTCCTAGCGGGGTACGAGCAGTACTTC. It codes for CASSVAFLAGYEQYF.